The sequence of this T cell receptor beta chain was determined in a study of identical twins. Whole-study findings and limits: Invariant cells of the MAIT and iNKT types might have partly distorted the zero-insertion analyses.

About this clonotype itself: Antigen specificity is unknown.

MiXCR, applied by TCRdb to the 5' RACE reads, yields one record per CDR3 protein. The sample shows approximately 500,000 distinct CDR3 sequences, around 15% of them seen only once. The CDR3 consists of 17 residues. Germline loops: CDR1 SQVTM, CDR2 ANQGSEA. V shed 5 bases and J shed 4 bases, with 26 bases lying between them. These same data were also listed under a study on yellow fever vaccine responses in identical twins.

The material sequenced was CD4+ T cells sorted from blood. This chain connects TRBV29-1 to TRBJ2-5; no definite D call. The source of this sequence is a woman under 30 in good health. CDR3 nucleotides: TGCAGCGTTCGGCCCCAGCAGGAAGGAAAACGGAGAGAGACCCAGTACTTC. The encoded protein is CSVRPQQEGKRRETQYF.